The clone carrying this T cell receptor beta chain was seen repeatedly, ten times or more. Antigen: not known. The sample's time point: sample taken at primary tumor resection. Samples came from around 70 TRACERx patients with untreated early-stage lung cancer. Sequencing of whole RNA from tumor, nontumor lung or frozen PBMC involved no sorting. All TCR cDNA molecules were individually tagged with a unique molecular identifier. TCRdb used MiXCR to reprocess the 5' RACE reads, holding one entry per CDR3 protein. The sample has roughly 13,000 distinct CDR3 sequences; around 3.7% are singletons. The data were taken from a study of spatial heterogeneity in lung cancer. Whole-study results and caveats: At resection, ubiquitous expanded tumor TCRs appeared in blood more than at follow-up.

CDR3 length equals 14 residues. Germline V gives CDR1 MNHEY, CDR2 SVGEGT. V shed 6 bases and J 6 bases; nucleotides not matched to a gene: 10. This clonotype was obtained from a male donor with early-stage non-small cell lung cancer. The chain carries TRBV6-2 or TRBV6-3 and TRBJ2-7, with 8 nucleotides matching TRBD2. The source was PBMCs, collected at surgery. The CDR3: CASRSNSGAVEQYF. The CDR3 DNA reads TGTGCCAGCAGATCCAATAGCGGGGCCGTCGAGCAGTACTTC.